This entry lists 19 T cell receptor beta chains sequenced from one sample in a study of blood T cell repertoires in COVID-19. Using immunoSEQ multiplex PCR, the repertoire was profiled, and TCRdb retains in-frame clones only, with some absent. The sample contains around 190,000 clones, 79% of which appear only once. The sequenced sample consisted of peripheral blood. The receptors originated from a woman between 40 and 55 years old with COVID-19, enrolled during active disease.

This clone was found a few times. The rearrangement links TRBV27 to TRBJ1-6; tentative D call: TRBD1 (5 bases). Per the germline V gene, CDR1 is MNHEY and CDR2 is SMNVEV (reference sequence). V lost 5 bases, J lost 9 bases, and 17 bases lay in between. The CDR3 is 15 residues long. The CDR3 spells CASSQRQLLGSPLHF. The CDR3 DNA reads TGTGCCAGCAGTCAAAGACAGTTGTTGGGTTCACCCCTCCACTTT.

Details on this clone: Other nucleotide sequences in the sample specify the same CDR3. The chain uses TRBV9 and TRBJ2-1; 12 nucleotides line up with TRBD2. Losses at the gene ends were 4 bases for V and 4 bases for J; bases not matched to a gene: 3. Germline loops: CDR1 SGDLS, CDR2 YYNGEE. The CDR3 has 15 residues. The CDR3 DNA follows: TGTGCCAGCAGCTTAACTAGCGGGGGGTACAATGAGCAGTTCTTC. Its translation: CASSLTSGGYNEQFF.

This clone has more than one count but fewer than ten. This chain joins TRBV6-1 and TRBJ1-1; D is undetermined. The CDR3 has 13 amino acids. V was pared by 3 bases and J by 1 base, with 6 bases between. CDR1 is MNHNS and CDR2 is SASEGT in the germline V gene. The CDR3 here is CASSDIRNTEAFF. CDR3 bases: TGTGCCAGCAGTGATATTAGGAACACTGAAGCTTTCTTT.

CDR3 residues: CAISDGYRDTGELFF. As DNA, the CDR3 is TGTGCCATCAGTGATGGGTACAGGGACACCGGGGAGCTGTTTTTT. The chain is built from TRBV10-3 and TRBJ2-2, with a tentative D call TRBD1 (6 bases). The CDR3 has 15 residues. The V gene's germline CDR1 is ENHRY and CDR2 SYGVKD. The germline V and J ends were trimmed by 3 bases and 3 bases, with 11 bases remaining between them.

The V and J genes are TRBV18 and TRBJ2-5; no definite D call. V shed 2 bases and J shed 2 bases, with 6 bases lying between them. There are 13 residues in the CDR3. In germline, CDR1 is KGHSH, CDR2 LQKENI. DNA of the CDR3: TGTGCCAGCTCACCAATACAGCAAGAGACCCAGTACTTC. Its translation: CASSPIQQETQYF. Full variable domain (remainder filled in from reference TRBV18 and TRBJ2-5): NAGVMQNPRHLVRRRGQEARLRCSPMKGHSHVYWYRQLPEEGLKFMVYLQKENIIDESGMPKERFSAEFPKEGPSILRIQQVVRGDSAAYFCASSPIQQETQYFGPGTRLLVL.

J is TRBJ2-5 and V is TRBV2; D is undetermined. Between the trimmed V and J ends, which lost 4 bases and 7 bases, there was a span of 7 bases. The germline gives CDR1 SNHLY, CDR2 FYNNEI. CDR3 length: 11 residues. CDR3 sequence: CASSVEPTQYF. In DNA form, the CDR3 reads TGTGCCAGCAGTGTCGAGCCGACCCAGTACTTC.

The V gene is TRBV7-6, the J gene TRBJ2-1, with 10 positions matching TRBD2. The trim removed 5 bases at V and 2 bases at J, leaving 3 bases unmatched. Germline V gives CDR1 SGHVS, CDR2 FNYEAQ. This CDR3 is 15 amino acids long. The CDR3 DNA is TGTGCCAGCAGCAAGAGCGGGGGGGCCTACAATGAGCAGTTCTTC. Protein: CASSKSGGAYNEQFF.

DNA for the CDR3: TGCGCCAGCAGCCCGAAGGGTGCGGGACTACGCACAGATACGCAGTATTTT. Amino acid sequence: CASSPKGAGLRTDTQYF. The rearrangement uses TRBV4-1 and TRBJ2-3; 7 bases agree with TRBD2. This CDR3 contains 17 residues. The ends lost 4 bases at V and 1 base at J; junction bases unmatched: 11. CDR1 and CDR2 from the germline V gene are MGHRA and YSYEKL.

V and J are TRBV7-8 and TRBJ1-3; TRBD1 might be the D (6 bases). Per the germline V gene, CDR1 is SGHVS and CDR2 is FQNEAQ. The CDR3 sequence is 16 residues long. V lost 7 bases and J lost 0, with 16 bases in between. This chain's CDR3 is CASTTGSHFSGNTIYF. For the CDR3, the DNA is TGTGCCAGCACCACAGGGTCCCATTTCTCTGGAAACACCATATATTTT.

Concerning this clone itself: This specimen includes other DNA sequences encoding the same CDR3. The chain employs TRBV5-1 and TRBJ2-3, with 9 nucleotides matching TRBD2. Trimming removed 4 bases from V and 6 bases from J; junction bases left unmatched: 9. The CDR3 runs 15 residues. Germline values: CDR1 SGHRS, CDR2 YFSETQ. The CDR3 here is CASSRVAGEGDTQYF. The DNA for the CDR3 is TGCGCCAGCAGCCGGGTAGCGGGAGAAGGGGATACGCAGTATTTT. Complete variable domain (other parts from reference TRBV5-1 and TRBJ2-3): KAGVTQTPRYLIKTRGQQVTLSCSPISGHRSVSWYQQTPGQGLQFLFEYFSETQRNKGNFPGRFSGRQFSNSRSEMNVSTLELGDSALYLCASSRVAGEGDTQYFGPGTRLTVL.

This clone has just one count. V gene TRBV2 combines with J gene TRBJ1-1; D gene uncertain. CDR3 size: 13 residues. V lost 5 bases to trimming and J lost 10 bases, with 17 bases between them. From germline, CDR1 is SNHLY and CDR2 FYNNEI. The CDR3 is CASSLGTGNLAFF. For the CDR3, the DNA is TGTGCCAGCAGTTTGGGCACCGGGAACTTAGCTTTCTTT. Variable domain in full (rest from reference TRBV2 and TRBJ1-1): EPEVTQTPSHQVTQMGQEVILRCVPISNHLYFYWYRQILGQKVEFLVSFYNNEISEKSEIFDDQFSVERPDGSNFTLKIRSTKLEDSAMYFCASSLGTGNLAFFGQGTRLTVV.

This chain connects TRBV30 to TRBJ1-4, with D possibly TRBD1 on 6 matching bases. With 8 bases removed from V and 4 bases from J, the gap between germline ends came to 14 bases. The CDR3 is 13 amino acids. Per germline, CDR1 GTSNPN and CDR2 SVGIG (reference sequence). CDR3 sequence reads: CAAWTERNEKLFF. CDR3 nucleotide sequence: TGTGCCGCCTGGACAGAGCGTAATGAAAAACTGTTTTTT.

This rearrangement joins TRBV30 to TRBJ2-5; D not resolved. The V gene's germline CDR1 is GTSNPN and CDR2 SVGIG (reference sequence). V lost 0 bases to trimming and J lost 5 bases, with 10 bases between them. The CDR3 covers 13 residues. The CDR3 spells CAWSVIIGETQYF. Written as DNA, the CDR3 is TGTGCCTGGAGTGTAATTATCGGGGAGACCCAGTACTTC.

The CDR3 nucleotides read TGCAGTGCTAGTCTCGAGGGGGCTACGGATGAGCAGTTCTTC. This encodes CSASLEGATDEQFF. The chain joins TRBV20-1 to TRBJ2-1; 7 bases match TRBD1. From germline, CDR1 is DFQATT and CDR2 SNEGSKA (reference sequence). After removal of 3 bases from V and 8 bases from J, the junction contained 10 bases not matched to a gene. This CDR3 spans 14 amino acids.

The V gene is TRBV4-2, the J gene TRBJ1-2; possible D gene TRBD1, 5 bases. Trimming removed 4 bases at V and 6 bases at J, with 21 bases between. Germline V gene data show CDR1 as LGHNA and CDR2 as YNFKEQ. The CDR3 has 16 amino acids. Written as DNA, the CDR3 is TGTGCCAGCAGCCGAAACCCGACGGGGGTCGGGGATGGCTACACCTTC. Translating gives CASSRNPTGVGDGYTF.

In regard to this clone: This may arise from a read error, as a much more abundant clone is one base away. The V gene is TRBV5-1, the J gene TRBJ1-1, with TRBD1 matching 7 bases. The CDR3 is 14 residues long. V lost 5 bases and J lost 1; bases outside the gene matches: 5. Germline CDR1 SGHRS, CDR2 YFSETQ. CDR3 sequence (DNA): TGCGCCAGCAGTCCCGGGACAGCGAACACTGAAGCTTTCTTT. Protein product: CASSPGTANTEAFF.

This clone has at least ten counts. V gene TRBV18 combines with J gene TRBJ1-1; no firm D call. Looked up from germline, CDR1 is KGHSH and CDR2 is LQKENI. The V and J ends lost 3 bases and 1 base respectively, with 12 bases between them. The CDR3 length is 15 residues. CDR3 DNA: TGTGCCAGCTCACCCAAATCTACAGCGAACACTGAAGCTTTCTTT. This translates into CASSPKSTANTEAFF.

The rearrangement uses TRBV5-4 and TRBJ2-5; possible D gene TRBD1, 6 bases. The CDR3 has 13 residues. V lost 0 bases to trimming and J lost 5 bases, with 8 bases between them. The germline CDR1 and CDR2 sequences are SGHNT and YYREEE (reference sequence). The CDR3 region has the DNA TGTGCCAGCAGCTTGGAGGGGGTGGAGACCCAGTACTTC. This codes for CASSLEGVETQYF.

The rearrangement uses TRBV12-3 or TRBV12-4 and TRBJ1-1; the D is unclear. The CDR3 runs 13 residues. Trimming stripped 10 bases from V and 6 bases from J, with 18 bases between. The CDR3 sequence: CATTLREVPEAFF. For the CDR3, the DNA is TGTGCCACCACCCTACGGGAAGTACCTGAAGCTTTCTTT.